The 3 T cell receptor beta chains presented below share a single source sample, sequenced in a study of T cells in women clearing cervical HPV infection. Method: immunoSEQ multiplex PCR; TCRdb's copy keeps in-frame clones and lacks some. The repertoire table contains tens of thousands of clones. Sample: blood buffy coat. Receptors originate from a woman between 18 and 69 years old with a cervical HPV16 infection that either progressed to CIN3+ or cleared (not recorded which).

To note about this clone: The sequence runs out 3 residues before the end of the CDR3; the remainder is reconstructed from the germline J gene. The chain carries TRBV19 and TRBJ2-3, with TRBD1 matching over 10 bases. Germline V gene sequence: CDR1 LNHDA, CDR2 SQIVND (reference sequence). The CDR3 loop spans 14 amino acids. Trimming removed 6 bases from V and 6 bases from J; junction bases left unmatched: 6. This CDR3 is CASRTTGGVDTQYF. The DNA read from the CDR3 is TGTGCCAGTAGGACGACAGGGGGCGTCGATACG.

Notes on this clone: Coverage ceases 3 residues before the CDR3 finishes, and the germline J gene fills in the end. V gene TRBV20-1 combines with J gene TRBJ2-2; D possibly corresponds to TRBD2 (6 bases). The germline V gene has CDR1 DFQATT and CDR2 SNEGSKA (reference sequence). The CDR3 is 15 residues long. The CDR3 here is CSARDTGRTNEKLFF. The CDR3 bases that were read are TGCAGTGCTAGAGATACGGGGCGGACTAATGAAAAG.

As concerns this clone: The read ends 3 residues shy of where the CDR3 ends; the end is completed using the germline J gene. V gene TRBV7-9 combines with J gene TRBJ2-7; perhaps TRBD2 as D (5 bases). CDR3 length: 14 amino acids. Germline values: CDR1 SEHNR, CDR2 FQNEAQ (reference sequence). The germline V and J ends were trimmed by 3 bases and 6 bases, with 15 bases remaining between them. Incomplete CDR3 DNA: TGTGCCAGCAGCTTCAATCCGGAGGACTCCGAG. It encodes CASSFNPEDSE. The full CDR3 protein reads CASSFNPEDSEQYF.